These 3 T cell receptor beta chains came from one sample sequenced in a study of OX40 agonist ivuxolimab in advanced cancers. The receptor library was made with the immunoSEQ multiplex PCR assay. Sourced from immuneACCESS, this table was stored by TCRdb with only in-frame sequences that have V and J called. A share of the clones is absent; for the studies checked, an unresolved V gene accounts for under half, and the remainder has no known explanation. For this sample the table gives about 26,000 clones, of which roughly 79% were detected only once. Jointly, the top ten make up roughly 23% of the sample. The source was CD4+ or CD8+ T cells sorted from blood, collected in a trial of the OX40 agonist ivuxolimab. The receptors originated from an adult with an advanced solid tumor such as melanoma, head and neck, liver or kidney cancer.

With respect to this clone: Other DNA sequences within the sample encode an identical CDR3. The chain couples TRBV28 to TRBJ2-7, with D maybe TRBD1 (5 bases). V was cut by 2 bases and J by 4 bases, with 9 bases left in between. This CDR3 has 13 residues. The germline V gene encodes CDR1 MDHEN and CDR2 SYDVKM. This CDR3 reads CASSLGRTYEQYF. CDR3 DNA: TGTGCCAGCAGTTTAGGACGGACATACGAGCAGTACTTC.

V gene TRBV10-2 combines with J gene TRBJ2-7; TRBD1 aligns across 9 bases. CDR3 size: 17 residues. The germline V gene encodes CDR1 WSHSY and CDR2 SAAADI. Trimming cost V 7 bases and J 0 bases; bases outside gene matches: 13. Here the CDR3 reads CASTGQGVSPSSYEQYF. For the CDR3, the DNA is TGCGCCAGCACGGGACAGGGAGTCTCTCCTAGCTCCTACGAGCAGTACTTC.

The gene calls are TRBV29-1 and TRBJ2-1; 9 bases map to TRBD2. The V and J ends lost 1 base and 6 bases, in that order; junction bases with no gene match: 4. Germline V CDR1 and CDR2: SQVTM, ANQGSEA. The CDR3 sequence is 14 residues long. The CDR3 sequence is CSVEVGSGSNEQFF. The CDR3 DNA follows: TGCAGCGTTGAAGTGGGTAGCGGGAGCAATGAGCAGTTCTTC.